This TCR beta chain is drawn from a study of beta chain features in type 1 diabetes. The study's findings and limits: Compared to healthy donors, patients appeared to have naive, central memory and Treg TCRB repertoires that were more alike. A moderate, significant TCRB CDR3 shortening appeared in type 1 diabetes across four CD4+ subsets. Lower insertion and higher deletion counts appeared at VDJ junctions in type 1 diabetes patients.

Based on CD45RO/CCR7/CD25/CD127/CD95/CD27, CD4+ regulatory, stem cell-like memory, naive and central memory cells were sorted. This clone was seen more than once but under ten times. The antigen is undetermined. TCRB transcripts that were expressed got sequenced, as all of the isolated RNA had been reverse transcribed. Sequencing was performed with immunoSEQ multiplex PCR; in TCRdb, only in-frame clones are kept and a portion is missing. Of 250,000 to 350,000 clones listed, 15% are singletons. Sequenced: naive CD4+ T cells from blood. The TCR comes from a man aged 18 to 35 with type 1 diabetes.

CDR3 DNA: TGTGCCAGCAGCCAACAGGGAAACACCATATATTTT. It encodes CASSQQGNTIYF. The chain has TRBV7-2 and TRBJ1-3; D gene uncertain. The CDR3 covers 12 residues. With 5 bases removed from V and 4 bases from J, the gap between germline ends came to 6 bases. Per the germline V gene, CDR1 is SGHTA and CDR2 is FQGNSA. Variable domain in full (rest from reference TRBV7-2 and TRBJ1-3): GAGVSQSPSNKVTEKGKDVELRCDPISGHTALYWYRQSLGQGLEFLIYFQGNSAPDKSGLPSDRFSAERTGGSVSTLTIQRTQQEDSAVYLCASSQQGNTIYFGEGSWLTVV.